This T cell receptor (beta chain) was found in a study of cytomegalovirus exposure and HLA in healthy donors. Germline CDR1 reads MNHEY; CDR2 reads SMNVEV (reference sequence). J lost 4 bases, V lost 5 bases, and 0 bases had no gene match. The CDR3 loop spans 13 amino acids. The PCR ran on 60 Vbeta and 13 Jbeta primers. TCRdb's table, derived via immunoSEQ multiplex PCR, lists solely in-frame clones and lacks some. The sample holds about 140,000 clones, 80% seen once. Remarks on this clone: Antigen specificity is unknown.

Findings and caveats of the study: An observed cluster of highly shared sequence variants was recorded as a likely sequencing artifact. HLA-A and HLA-B allele assignments for most subjects were reportedly predicted accurately using TCR beta sequences. An Asian-associated ancestry cluster reportedly showed fewer N-insertions than the approximately 630-donor mean in a later analysis. The investigators catalogued 150 or so TCR beta chains as cytomegalovirus-associated.

Sequencing was performed on PBMCs. The chain couples TRBV27 to TRBJ2-1; TRBD2 agrees at 9 bases. The TCR originated in a man aged 25-45 years in good health and CMV-seronegative. CDR3 loop: CASSSGRYNEQFF. The CDR3 nucleotides are TGTGCCAGCAGTAGCGGGAGGTACAATGAGCAGTTCTTC.